The source of this T cell receptor beta chain is a study of radiation and T cells in renal cell carcinoma. The assay was immunoSEQ multiplex PCR, and TCRdb's table has in-frame clones only and misses some. Among 100,000 to 150,000 clones listed, roughly 91% were seen once. The sample's time point: blood 2 weeks post-SBRT. Treatment indicated: 15 Gy SBRT to primary tumor, nephrectomy 4 weeks later. The V gene lost 6 bases and the J gene lost 3 bases, with 15 bases spanning the gap. This CDR3 has 14 residues. From germline, CDR1 is MDHEN and CDR2 SYDVKM. This TCR was recovered from a woman in her 70s with renal cell carcinoma. The material sequenced was blood, taken from a patient whose treatment included radiotherapy and nephrectomy. The chain uses TRBV28 and TRBJ2-7; either TRBD1 or TRBD2 may supply D (5 bases each). The CDR3 DNA sequence: TGTGCCAGCAGGCGAAAGCCGGGGCACTACGAGCAGTACTTC. Residues: CASRRKPGHYEQYF.